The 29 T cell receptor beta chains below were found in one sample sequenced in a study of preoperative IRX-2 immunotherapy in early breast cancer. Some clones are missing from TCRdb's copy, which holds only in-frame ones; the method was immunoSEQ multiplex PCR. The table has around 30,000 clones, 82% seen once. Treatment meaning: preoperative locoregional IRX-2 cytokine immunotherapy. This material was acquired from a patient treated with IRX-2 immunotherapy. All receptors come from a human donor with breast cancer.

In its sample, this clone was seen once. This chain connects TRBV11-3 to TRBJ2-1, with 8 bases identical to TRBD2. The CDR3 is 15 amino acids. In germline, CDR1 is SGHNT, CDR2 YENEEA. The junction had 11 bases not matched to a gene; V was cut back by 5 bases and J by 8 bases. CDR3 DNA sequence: TGTGCCAGCAGCAAGCAACTGAGCGGGAGTTATGAGCAGTTCTTC. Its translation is CASSKQLSGSYEQFF.

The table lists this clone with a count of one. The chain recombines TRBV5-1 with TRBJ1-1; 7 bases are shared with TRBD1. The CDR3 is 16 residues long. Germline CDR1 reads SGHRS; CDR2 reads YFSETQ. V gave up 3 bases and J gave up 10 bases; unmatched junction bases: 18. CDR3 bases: TGCGCCAGCAGCTCAACCACCTCGATACAGGGGCAAGTAGCTTTCTTT. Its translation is CASSSTTSIQGQVAFF.

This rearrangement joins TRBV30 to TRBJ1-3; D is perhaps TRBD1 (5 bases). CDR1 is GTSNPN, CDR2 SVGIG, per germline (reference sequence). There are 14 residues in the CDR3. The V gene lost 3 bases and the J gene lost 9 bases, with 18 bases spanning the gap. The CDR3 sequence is CAWRRAGGLGTIYF. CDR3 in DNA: TGTGCCTGGAGGAGAGCCGGGGGTTTGGGCACCATATATTTT.

The CDR3 is CASSHGWTQYF. The CDR3 DNA is TGTGCCAGCAGCCATGGGTGGACCCAGTACTTC. The J gene is TRBJ2-5, the V gene TRBV14; D is unclear. From germline, CDR1 is SGHDN and CDR2 FVKESK. V was cut by 3 bases and J by 7 bases, with 6 bases left in between. There are 11 residues in the CDR3.

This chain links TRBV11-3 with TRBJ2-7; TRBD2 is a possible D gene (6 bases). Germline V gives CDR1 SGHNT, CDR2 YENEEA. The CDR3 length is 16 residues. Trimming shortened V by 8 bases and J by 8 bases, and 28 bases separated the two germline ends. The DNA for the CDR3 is TGTGCCAGCGGATCCGGAGGACTATTCAGCGGGTTCAAGCAGTACTTC. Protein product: CASGSGGLFSGFKQYF.

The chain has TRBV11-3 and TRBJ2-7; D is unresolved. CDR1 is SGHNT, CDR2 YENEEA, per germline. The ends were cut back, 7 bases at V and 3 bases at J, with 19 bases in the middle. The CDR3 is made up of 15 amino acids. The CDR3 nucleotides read TGTGCCAGCACCCCGGTCGGGCTTTTTGACTACGAGCAGTACTTC. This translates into CASTPVGLFDYEQYF.

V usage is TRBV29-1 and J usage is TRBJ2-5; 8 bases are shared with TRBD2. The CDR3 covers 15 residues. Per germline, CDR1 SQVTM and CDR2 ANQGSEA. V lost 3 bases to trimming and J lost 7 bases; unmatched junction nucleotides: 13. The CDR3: CSVDTSGRGGGTQYF. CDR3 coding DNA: TGCAGCGTTGATACGAGCGGGAGAGGTGGCGGGACCCAGTACTTC.

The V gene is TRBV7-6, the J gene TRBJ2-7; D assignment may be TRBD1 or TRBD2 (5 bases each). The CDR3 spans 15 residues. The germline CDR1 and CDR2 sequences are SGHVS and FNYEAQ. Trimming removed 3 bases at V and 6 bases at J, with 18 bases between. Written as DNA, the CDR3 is TGTGCCAGCAGCTTGGTGGGACGGGCGAGCTTCGAGCAGTACTTC. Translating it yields CASSLVGRASFEQYF.

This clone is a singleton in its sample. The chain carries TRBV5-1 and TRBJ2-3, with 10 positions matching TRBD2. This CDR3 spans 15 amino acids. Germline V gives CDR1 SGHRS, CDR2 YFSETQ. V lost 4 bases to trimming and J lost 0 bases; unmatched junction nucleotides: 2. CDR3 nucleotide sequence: TGCGCCAGCAGCCGAGCGGGAGGGAGCACAGATACGCAGTATTTT. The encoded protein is CASSRAGGSTDTQYF.

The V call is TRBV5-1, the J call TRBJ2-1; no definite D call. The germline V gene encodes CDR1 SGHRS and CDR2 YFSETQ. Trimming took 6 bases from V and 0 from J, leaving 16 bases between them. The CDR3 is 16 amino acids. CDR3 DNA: TGCGCCAGCAACCCCTCGGCCTTCAGCTCCTACAATGAGCAGTTCTTC. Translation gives CASNPSAFSSYNEQFF.

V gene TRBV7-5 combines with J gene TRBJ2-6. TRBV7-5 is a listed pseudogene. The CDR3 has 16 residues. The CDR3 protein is CASSLGTLPGANVLTF. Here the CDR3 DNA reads TGTGCCAGCAGCTTAGGGACGCTGCCTGGGGCCAACGTCCTGACTTTC.

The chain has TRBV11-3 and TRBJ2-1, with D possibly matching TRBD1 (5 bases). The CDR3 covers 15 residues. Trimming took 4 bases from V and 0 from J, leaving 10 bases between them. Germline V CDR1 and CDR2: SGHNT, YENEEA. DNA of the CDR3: TGTGCCAGCAGCTATAGGGGAAGCTCCTACAATGAGCAGTTCTTC. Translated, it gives CASSYRGSSYNEQFF.

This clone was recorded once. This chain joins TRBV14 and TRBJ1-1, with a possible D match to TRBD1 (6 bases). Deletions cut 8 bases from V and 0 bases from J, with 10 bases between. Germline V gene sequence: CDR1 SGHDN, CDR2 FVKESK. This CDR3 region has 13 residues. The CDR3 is CASGQNMNTEAFF. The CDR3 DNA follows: TGTGCCAGCGGACAGAACATGAACACTGAAGCTTTCTTT. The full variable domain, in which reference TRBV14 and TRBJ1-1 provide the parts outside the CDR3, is EAGVTQFPSHSVIEKGQTVTLRCDPISGHDNLYWYRRVMGKEIKFLLHFVKESKQDESGMPNNRFLAERTGGTYSTLKVQPAELEDSGVYFCASGQNMNTEAFFGQGTRLTVV.

Here the CDR3 reads CSVARTGEETQYF. CDR3 sequence (DNA): TGCAGCGTTGCTCGGACAGGGGAAGAGACCCAGTACTTC. The chain couples TRBV29-1 to TRBJ2-5; 9 bases are shared with TRBD1. The germline gives CDR1 SQVTM, CDR2 ANQGSEA. This CDR3 has 13 residues. V lost 4 bases, J lost 3 bases, and 3 bases stayed unmatched.

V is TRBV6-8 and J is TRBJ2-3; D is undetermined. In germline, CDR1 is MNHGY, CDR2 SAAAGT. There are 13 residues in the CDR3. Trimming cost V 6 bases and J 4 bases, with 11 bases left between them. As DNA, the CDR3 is TGTGCCAGCAGCAGACTTGGCGCAGATACGCAGTATTTT. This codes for CASSRLGADTQYF.

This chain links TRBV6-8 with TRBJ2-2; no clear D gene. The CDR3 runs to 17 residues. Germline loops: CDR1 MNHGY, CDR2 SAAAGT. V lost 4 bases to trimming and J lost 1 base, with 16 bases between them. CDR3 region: CASSFDGVIMNTGELFF. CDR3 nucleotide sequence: TGTGCCAGCAGTTTCGATGGGGTAATAATGAACACCGGGGAGCTGTTTTTT.

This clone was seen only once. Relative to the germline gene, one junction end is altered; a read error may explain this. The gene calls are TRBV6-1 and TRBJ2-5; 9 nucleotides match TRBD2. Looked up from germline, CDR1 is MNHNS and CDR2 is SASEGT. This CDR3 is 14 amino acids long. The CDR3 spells CAISEVAGDETQYF. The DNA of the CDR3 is TGTGCCATCAGTGAAGTAGCGGGGGACGAGACCCAGTACTTC.

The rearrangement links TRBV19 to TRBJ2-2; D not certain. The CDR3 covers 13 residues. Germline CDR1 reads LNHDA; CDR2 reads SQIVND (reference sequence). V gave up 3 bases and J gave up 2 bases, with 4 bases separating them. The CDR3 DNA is TGTGCCAGTAGTATTGCCAACACCGGGGAGCTGTTTTTT. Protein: CASSIANTGELFF.

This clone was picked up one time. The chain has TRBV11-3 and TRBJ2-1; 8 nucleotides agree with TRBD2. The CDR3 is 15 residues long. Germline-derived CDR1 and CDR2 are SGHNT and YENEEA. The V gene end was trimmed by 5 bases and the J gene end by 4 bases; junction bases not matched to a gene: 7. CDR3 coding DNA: TGTGCCAGCAGCATTAGCGGGATTACGTACAATGAGCAGTTCTTC. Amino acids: CASSISGITYNEQFF.

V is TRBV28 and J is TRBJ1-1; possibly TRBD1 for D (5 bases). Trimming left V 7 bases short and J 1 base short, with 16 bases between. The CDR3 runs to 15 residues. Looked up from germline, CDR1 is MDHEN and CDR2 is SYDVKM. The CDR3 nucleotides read TGTGCCAGCACCCTAGGAGGACACGCGAACACTGAAGCTTTCTTT. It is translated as CASTLGGHANTEAFF.

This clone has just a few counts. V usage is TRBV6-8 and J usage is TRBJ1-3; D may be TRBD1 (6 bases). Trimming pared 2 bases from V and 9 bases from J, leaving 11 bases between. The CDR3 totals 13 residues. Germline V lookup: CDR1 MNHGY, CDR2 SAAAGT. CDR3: CASSYPGASTIYF. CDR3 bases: TGTGCCAGCAGTTACCCGGGGGCGAGCACCATATATTTT.

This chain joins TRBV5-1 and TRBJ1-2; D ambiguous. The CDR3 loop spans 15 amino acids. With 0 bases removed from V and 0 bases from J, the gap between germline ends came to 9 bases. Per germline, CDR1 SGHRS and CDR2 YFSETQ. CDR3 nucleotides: TGCGCCAGCAGCTTGGGGACCGGAGCTAACTATGGCTACACCTTC. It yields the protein CASSLGTGANYGYTF.

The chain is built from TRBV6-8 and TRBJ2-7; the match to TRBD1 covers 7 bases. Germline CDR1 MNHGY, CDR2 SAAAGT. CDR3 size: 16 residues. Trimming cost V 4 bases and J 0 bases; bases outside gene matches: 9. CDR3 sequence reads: CASSFVTGSSSYEQYF. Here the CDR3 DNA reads TGTGCCAGCAGTTTCGTGACAGGGTCCAGCTCCTACGAGCAGTACTTC.

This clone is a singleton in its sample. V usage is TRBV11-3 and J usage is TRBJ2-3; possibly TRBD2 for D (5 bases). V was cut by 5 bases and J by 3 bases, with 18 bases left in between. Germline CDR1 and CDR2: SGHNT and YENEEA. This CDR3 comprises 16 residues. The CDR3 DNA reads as TGTGCCAGCAGCGCCCGGGGAAGCTTTAGGACAGATACGCAGTATTTT. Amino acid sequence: CASSARGSFRTDTQYF.

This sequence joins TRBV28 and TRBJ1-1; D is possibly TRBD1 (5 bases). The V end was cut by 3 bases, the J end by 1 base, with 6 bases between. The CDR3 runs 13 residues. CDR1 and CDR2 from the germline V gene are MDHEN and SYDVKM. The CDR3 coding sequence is TGTGCCAGCAGTTTGGGGCAGAACACTGAAGCTTTCTTT. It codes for CASSLGQNTEAFF. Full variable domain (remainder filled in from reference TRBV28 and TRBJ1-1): DVKVTQSSRYLVKRTGEKVFLECVQDMDHENMFWYRQDPGLGLRLIYFSYDVKMKEKGDIPEGYSVSREKKERFSLILESASTNQTSMYLCASSLGQNTEAFFGQGTRLTVV.

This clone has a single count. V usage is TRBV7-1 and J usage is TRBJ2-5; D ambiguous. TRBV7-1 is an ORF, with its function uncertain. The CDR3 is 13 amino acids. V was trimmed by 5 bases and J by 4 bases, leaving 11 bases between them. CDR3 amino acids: CASSTSRVETQYF. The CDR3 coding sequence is TGTGCCAGCAGCACCTCTAGGGTAGAGACCCAGTACTTC.

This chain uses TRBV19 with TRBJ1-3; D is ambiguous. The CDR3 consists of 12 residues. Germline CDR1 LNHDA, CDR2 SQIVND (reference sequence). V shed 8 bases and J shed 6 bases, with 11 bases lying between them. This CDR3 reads CASGRVENTIYF. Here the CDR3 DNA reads TGTGCCAGTGGGAGGGTCGAAAACACCATATATTTT.

DNA of the CDR3: TGTGCCAGCTCGCCCAGCCGGACAATTCAAGAGACCCAGTACTTC. It specifies CASSPSRTIQETQYF. The V gene is TRBV18, the J gene TRBJ2-5; TRBD1 might be the D (5 bases). CDR1 and CDR2 (germline): KGHSH, LQKENI. Trimming cost V 6 bases and J 2 bases, with 16 bases left between them. This CDR3 has 15 residues.

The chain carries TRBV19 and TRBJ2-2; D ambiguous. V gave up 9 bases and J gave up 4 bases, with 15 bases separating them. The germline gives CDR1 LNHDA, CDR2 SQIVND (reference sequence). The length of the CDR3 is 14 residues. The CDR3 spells CASSIEVATGELFF. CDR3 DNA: TGTGCCAGCTCAATTGAGGTGGCCACCGGGGAGCTGTTTTTT.